Below, 9 T cell receptor beta chains from the same sample are listed, as sequenced in a study of technical replicates of blood from a few donors. The data were produced by immunoSEQ multiplex PCR, yet TCRdb's version contains in-frame clones alone and is incomplete. The table has about 80,000 clones, approximately 94% seen once. The sequencing input was T cells isolated from PBMCs. These receptors were collected from a human donor in good health.

This chain joins TRBV27 and TRBJ1-5, with D hard to call. Trimming cost V 6 bases and J 0 bases, with 15 bases left between them. The CDR3 contains 16 residues. Germline assignment: CDR1 MNHEY and CDR2 SMNVEV (reference sequence). The CDR3 DNA sequence: TGTGCCAGCAGACTAGCGGGCGGGCATAGCAATCAGCCCCAGCATTTT. This translates into CASRLAGGHSNQPQHF.

V gene TRBV5-1 combines with J gene TRBJ1-5; a weak D match, TRBD1 (6 bases). Germline CDR1 SGHRS, CDR2 YFSETQ. The V gene lost 4 bases and the J gene lost 5 bases, with 13 bases spanning the gap. The CDR3 spans 14 residues. The DNA of the CDR3 is TGCGCCAGCAGCGAAGGGGGGGGTGATCAGCCCCAGCATTTT. This encodes CASSEGGGDQPQHF. The variable domain in full, completed from reference TRBV5-1 and TRBJ1-5, reads KAGVTQTPRYLIKTRGQQVTLSCSPISGHRSVSWYQQTPGQGLQFLFEYFSETQRNKGNFPGRFSGRQFSNSRSEMNVSTLELGDSALYLCASSEGGGDQPQHFGDGTRLSIL.

This chain links TRBV28 with TRBJ1-5, with D uncertain. Germline-derived CDR1 and CDR2 are MDHEN and SYDVKM. This CDR3 is 10 amino acids long. The germline V and J ends were trimmed by 2 bases and 9 bases, with 2 bases remaining between them. The chain's CDR3 is CASSLRPQHF. CDR3 DNA: TGTGCCAGCAGTTTACGGCCCCAGCATTTT.

The chain carries TRBV7-9 and TRBJ1-1; TRBD1 is a possible D gene (5 bases). With 7 bases removed from V and 0 bases from J, the gap between germline ends came to 12 bases. Germline V lookup: CDR1 SEHNR, CDR2 FQNEAQ (reference sequence). The CDR3 sequence is 14 residues long. In nucleotides, the CDR3 is TGTGCCAGCACCAGTGCAGGGATGAACACTGAAGCTTTCTTT. Translating it yields CASTSAGMNTEAFF.

The chain links TRBV5-6 to TRBJ1-1; 9 bases fit TRBD1. Trimming at V came to 5 bases and at J to 5 bases, leaving 4 bases not matched to a gene. CDR1 is SGHDT and CDR2 is YYEEEE in the germline V gene. The CDR3 spans 13 residues. The CDR3 loop reads CASRPTGGTEAFF. The DNA of the CDR3 is TGTGCCAGCAGGCCGACAGGGGGAACTGAAGCTTTCTTT.

J is TRBJ2-1 and V is TRBV10-2, with 8 bases matching TRBD1. The CDR3 length is 16 residues. The germline gives CDR1 WSHSY, CDR2 SAAADI. Trimming cost V 0 bases and J 4 bases; bases outside gene matches: 5. The CDR3 DNA reads TGCGCCAGCAGTGAGTCTTGGACAGGGAGATACAATGAGCAGTTCTTC. As protein: CASSESWTGRYNEQFF.

The chain employs TRBV6-5 and TRBJ2-1; D is perhaps TRBD2 (6 bases). The CDR3 has 14 residues. Per the germline V gene, CDR1 is MNHEY and CDR2 is SVGAGI. Trimming shortened V by 3 bases and J by 7 bases, and 13 bases separated the two germline ends. CDR3 nucleotides: TGTGCCAGCAGTTATGGGGGAGGTATGAATGAGCAGTTCTTC. Amino acid sequence: CASSYGGGMNEQFF.

The V call is TRBV30, the J call TRBJ1-5; TRBD1 agrees at 8 bases. Germline V gene data show CDR1 as GTSNPN and CDR2 as SVGIG (reference sequence). CDR3 length: 15 amino acids. The junction had 10 bases not matched to a gene; V was cut back by 0 bases and J by 9 bases. CDR3 in amino acids: CAWSVSGQGQGPQHF. In nucleotides, the CDR3 is TGTGCCTGGAGTGTCTCCGGACAGGGCCAAGGGCCCCAGCATTTT. The full variable domain, its missing parts supplied by reference TRBV30 and TRBJ1-5, is SQTIHQWPATLVQPVGSPLSLECTVEGTSNPNLYWYRQAAGRGLQLLFYSVGIGQISSEVPQNLSASRPQDRQFILSSKKLLLSDSGFYLCAWSVSGQGQGPQHFGDGTRLSIL.

The chain has TRBV6-5 and TRBJ2-1; D ambiguous. Germline V CDR1 and CDR2: MNHEY, SVGAGI. Trimming took off 6 bases at V and 5 bases at J, with 17 bases between the two ends. This CDR3 comprises 15 residues. The CDR3 DNA sequence: TGTGCCAGCAGCCCTTATACTAACACCGACAATGAGCAGTTCTTC. Amino acid sequence: CASSPYTNTDNEQFF.